This TCR beta chain was obtained from a study of metastatic and nonmetastatic thyroid tumors. Across the study: From malignant and benign thyroid patients, repertoires in blood and in tumor or nodule tissue were compared.

In the study's own analysis: Clinicopathological groups differed in CDR3, with these differences serving to build a distant-metastasis classifier for papillary thyroid cancer. TCRdb re-called the PCR reads via MiXCR. The V and J calls shown here were made by TCRdb, not taken from the authors' results. This repertoire shows around 8,600 clones, 35% to 45% found once; its top ten account for about 22%. A remark on this clone: Its antigen is unidentified.

The study's findings and limits: Benign nodules were reported to have significantly lower TCR beta diversity than malignant thyroid tumors, in blood and tumor.

Before thyroid surgery, none of the patients had received any treatment. The source is a female donor with papillary thyroid cancer or a benign thyroid nodule (not recorded which). Some clones in this sample may be carry-over from other donors' samples. The specimen was tumor tissue.

CDR3 coding DNA: TGTGCCAGCAGCCCAATACAGGGGGTGGGCAATGAGCAGTTCTTC. It translates to CASSPIQGVGNEQFF. V and J are TRBV11-2 and TRBJ2-1, with 8 bases lining up with TRBD1. The CDR3 contains 15 residues. Trimming at V came to 5 bases and at J to 6 bases, leaving 9 bases not matched to a gene. CDR1 is SGHAT, CDR2 FQNNGV, per germline.